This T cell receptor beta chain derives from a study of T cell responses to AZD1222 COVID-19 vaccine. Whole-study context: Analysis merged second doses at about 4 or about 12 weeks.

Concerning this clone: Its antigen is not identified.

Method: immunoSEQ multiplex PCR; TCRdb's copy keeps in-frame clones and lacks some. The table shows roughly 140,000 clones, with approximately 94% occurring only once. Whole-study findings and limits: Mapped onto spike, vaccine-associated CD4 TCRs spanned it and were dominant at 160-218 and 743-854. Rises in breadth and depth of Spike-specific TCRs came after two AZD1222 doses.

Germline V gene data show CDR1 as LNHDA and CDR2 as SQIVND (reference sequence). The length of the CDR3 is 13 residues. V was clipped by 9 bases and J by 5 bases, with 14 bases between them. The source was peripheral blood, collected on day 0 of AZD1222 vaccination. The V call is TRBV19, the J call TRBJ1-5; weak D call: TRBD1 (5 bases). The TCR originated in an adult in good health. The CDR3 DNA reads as TGTGCCAGCACCCGCGGGGGGGATCAGCCCCAGCATTTT. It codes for CASTRGGDQPQHF.